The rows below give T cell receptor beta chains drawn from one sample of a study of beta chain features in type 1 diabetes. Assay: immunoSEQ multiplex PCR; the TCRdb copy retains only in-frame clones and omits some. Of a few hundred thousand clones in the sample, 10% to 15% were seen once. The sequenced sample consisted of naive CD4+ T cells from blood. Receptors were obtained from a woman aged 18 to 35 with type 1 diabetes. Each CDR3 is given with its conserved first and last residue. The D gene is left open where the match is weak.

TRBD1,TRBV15,CATSRGDRGVDYGYTF
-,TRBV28,CASRTPGDYYGYTF
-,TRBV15,CATSTGGSPETQYF
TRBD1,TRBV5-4,CASSSKGALNTEAFF
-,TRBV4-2,CASSQFSLATGTGSEQYF
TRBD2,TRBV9,CASSGRDYTGHEQFF
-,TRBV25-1,CASMGAYHNEQFF
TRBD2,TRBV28,CASSSIAGEGLREQYF
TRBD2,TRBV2,CAIQAGGPGEQFF
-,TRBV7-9,CASSSVTSVTGELFF
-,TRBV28,CASSRGSGANVLTF
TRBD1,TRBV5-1,CASSRPDRGRGYGYTF
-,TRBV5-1,CASSAWGQNTEAFF
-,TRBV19,CASSPIGAGATQYF
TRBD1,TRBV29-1,CSVSRGTEAFF
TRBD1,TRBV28,CASRGTGRVAFF
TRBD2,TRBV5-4,CASRVSGNGETQYF
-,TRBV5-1,CASSLGQTLKETQYF
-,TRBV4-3,CASSQDPNTNQPQHF
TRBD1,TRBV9,CASSPNRQGAPGELFF
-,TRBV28,CASSDRPNEKLFF
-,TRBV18,CASSQASDETQYF